The source of this T cell receptor (beta chain) is a study of T cell changes during pregnancy in multiple sclerosis (dated by TCRdb to between 2019 and 2020). With regard to the full study: The study looked at changes in the T cell repertoire across pregnancy in women with multiple sclerosis.

Library preparation used the immunoSEQ multiplex PCR assay. The table comes from immuneACCESS by way of TCRdb, which keeps in-frame sequences with V and J called. Part of the clones is missing from these tables; in studies checked, under half for an unresolved V gene and the rest for unknown reasons. The sample records some 45,000 clones, 70% to 90% of which are singletons. The ten top clones hold over 0.85% of the sample. Details on this clone: No antigen is known for it. Base qualities are not recorded, but no much larger clone differs from it by a single base.

The CDR3 goes from the cysteine to the phenylalanine over 18 residues. Solely the CDR3 DNA is kept, with 54 bases framed from the first base. V is clipped by 1 base and J by 3 bases, and the sequence between their germline boundaries is 20 bases long. The germline V gene gives CDR1 as SGHDN and CDR2 as FVKESK. This material consisted of CD4+ T cells from peripheral blood mononuclear cells, taken after pregnancy. This chain is built from TRBV14 and TRBJ2-3; tentative D gene TRBD1, with 5 bases matching. The origin of this receptor is a female donor with multiple sclerosis, enrolled in a pregnancy study. The CDR3 is CASSQVLSWAGRTDTQYF. The DNA sequence is TGTGCCAGCAGCCAAGTGTTATCTTGGGCAGGGCGGACAGATACGCAGTATTTT. Extended through the reference TRBV14 and TRBJ2-3 proteins, this CDR3 yields the full variable domain: EAGVTQFPSHSVIEKGQTVTLRCDPISGHDNLYWYRRVMGKEIKFLLHFVKESKQDESGMPNNRFLAERTGGTYSTLKVQPAELEDSGVYFCASSQVLSWAGRTDTQYFGPGTRLTVL.